The present TCR beta chain was sequenced within a study of early T cells in non-severe SARS-CoV-2 infection. About the study: Chains were unpaired, as sequencing was done on bulk RNA from unsorted whole blood.

Individual cDNA molecules were tagged with unique molecular identifiers. In TCRdb, the 5' RACE reads were re-called with MiXCR into one record per CDR3 protein. The data contain more than 65,000 distinct CDR3 sequences, roughly 4.5% of them singletons. This CDR3 spans 14 amino acids. Germline values: CDR1 LNHDA, CDR2 SQIVND (reference sequence). Trimming shortened V by 9 bases and J by 8 bases, and 22 bases separated the two germline ends. This clonotype appeared many times. The receptor was isolated from an adult who was a healthcare worker with PCR-confirmed SARS-CoV-2 infection or an uninfected control (not recorded which). The donor label of this sample is uncertain. Sequences were derived from whole blood, sampled at baseline. The chain is built from TRBV19 and TRBJ1-2; the D gene is possibly TRBD1 (6 bases). The CDR3 loop is CASATPDRPMGYTF. In DNA form, the CDR3 reads TGTGCCAGCGCTACCCCAGACAGGCCTATGGGCTACACCTTC.